This T cell receptor (beta chain) was identified during a study of T cell changes during pregnancy in multiple sclerosis. The method was immunoSEQ multiplex PCR; TCRdb's version includes in-frame clones alone and lacks a portion of them. The table lists about 62,000 clones, under 95% of them singletons. Sequenced material: CD8+ T cells from peripheral blood mononuclear cells, taken in the second trimester of pregnancy. The origin of this receptor is a female donor with multiple sclerosis, enrolled in a pregnancy study.

This chain's CDR3 is CASSLGTGFSEQYF. The CDR3 nucleotides are TGTGCCAGCAGCTTAGGGACAGGGTTCTCCGAGCAGTACTTC. V is TRBV7-7 and J is TRBJ2-7; 8 nucleotides match TRBD1. The CDR3 extends over 14 amino acids. Germline-derived CDR1 and CDR2 are SSHAT and FNYEAQ (reference sequence). Unmatched junction bases numbered 5, after V lost 1 base and J lost 6 bases.